This T cell receptor (beta chain) was sequenced for a study of multiple sclerosis patients with progressive multifocal leukoencephalopathy. Whole-study results and caveats: Lower normalized Shannon entropy suggested reduced TRB diversity in most PML patients. Before and during natalizumab, the clones expanded at PML already existed.

As to time point: time of PML onset. Between 16 and 56 months of natalizumab therapy passed before PML developed in these natalizumab-treated patients. Germline CDR1 is LNHDA and CDR2 is SQIVND (reference sequence). CDR3 length: 15 residues. Trimming took 4 bases from V and 1 from J, leaving 12 bases between them. Worth noting for this clone: Its antigen is currently unknown.

Only in-frame clones appear in the TCRdb table, and some are missing; sequencing was by immunoSEQ multiplex PCR. The sample shows about 30,000 clones, approximately 89% of them seen only once. This TCR was sampled from a woman in her twenties or thirties with progressive multifocal leukoencephalopathy. The sample here was PBMCs, taken from a patient treated with natalizumab. The V call is TRBV19, the J call TRBJ2-3; possibly TRBD2 for D (6 bases). The CDR3 DNA reads as TGTGCCAGTAGTACAGAGGGACTCCGCACAGATACGCAGTATTTT. Translated, it gives CASSTEGLRTDTQYF.